Presented here are 29 T cell receptor beta chains from one specimen sequenced in a study of human T cells and chemical hapten exposure. Time point of the sample: patch test 3, about 24 weeks after DPC sensitization. Treatment defined: therapeutic diphenylcyclopropenone sensitization with weekly scalp DPC. TCRdb reprocessed the RACE reads with MiXCR, giving one entry per CDR3 protein. This sample has more than 45,000 distinct CDR3 sequences; under 15% occur once, and the top ten carry roughly 2.4%. Material: whole blood, obtained in connection with sensitization to the hapten diphenylcyclopropenone (DPC). The source of these receptors is a man aged 25 to 45 with alopecia areata. Some clones in this sample may be carry-over from other donors' samples.

This clonotype was counted a few times. The chain uses TRBV7-6 and TRBJ1-6, with D tentatively TRBD1 (6 bases). Germline values: CDR1 SGHVS, CDR2 FNYEAQ. The CDR3 covers 14 residues. Trimming shortened V by 4 bases and J by 10 bases, and 14 bases separated the two germline ends. The CDR3 reads CASSSQGRRSPLHF. CDR3 sequence (DNA): TGTGCCAGCAGCTCACAGGGAAGGCGGTCACCCCTCCACTTT.

This clonotype was observed a handful of times. The chain carries TRBV7-3 and TRBJ2-1, with 9 bases identical to TRBD2. J lost 2 bases, V lost 5 bases, and 10 bases had no gene match. In germline, CDR1 is SGHTA, CDR2 FQGTGA. The CDR3 contains 17 residues. For the CDR3, the DNA is TGTGCCAGCAGCGACCCCCTGGGCGGGGGGGCCTACAATGAGCAGTTCTTC. It is translated as CASSDPLGGGAYNEQFF.

The rearrangement links TRBV5-5 to TRBJ2-6; TRBD1 is a possible D gene (6 bases). CDR1 and CDR2 from the germline V gene are SGHKS and YYEKEE (reference sequence). The CDR3 runs 19 residues. V was trimmed by 5 bases and J by 1 base, leaving 22 bases between them. As DNA, the CDR3 is TGTGCCAGCAGAGTAGACCCAACAGGGTCGTTTTCTGGGGCCAACGTCCTGACTTTC. It translates to CASRVDPTGSFSGANVLTF.

This clonotype was seen at least ten times. The CDR3 region has the DNA TGCAGTGCAAAAAGTGGGTCTGTGGCAGCTGGTGAAAAACTGTTTTTT. As protein: CSAKSGSVAAGEKLFF. The chain has TRBV20-1 and TRBJ1-4; D not certain. The germline V gene encodes CDR1 DFQATT and CDR2 SNEGSKA (reference sequence). There are 16 residues in the CDR3. The ends were cut back, 6 bases at V and 7 bases at J, with 24 bases in the middle.

Many counts were recorded for this clonotype. V and J are TRBV5-1 and TRBJ2-2, with unresolved D. Germline values: CDR1 SGHRS, CDR2 YFSETQ. V lost 0 bases and J 4 bases, leaving 7 bases between the germline ends. This CDR3 is built from 14 residues. CDR3 nucleotide sequence: TGCGCCAGCAGCTTGGAATCTCTCACCGGGGAGCTGTTTTTT. Its translation is CASSLESLTGELFF.

This clonotype was detected ten times or more. The rearrangement uses TRBV29-1 and TRBJ2-5; no reliable D call. V lost 4 bases to trimming and J lost 4 bases, with 7 bases between them. The CDR3 extends over 11 amino acids. The germline V gene has CDR1 SQVTM and CDR2 ANQGSEA. The CDR3 DNA reads as TGCAGCGTTGGAGAGCGAGAGACCCAGTACTTC. This translates into CSVGERETQYF.

This clonotype was detected many times. V gene TRBV7-6 combines with J gene TRBJ1-1, with D uncertain. This CDR3 has 14 residues. The germline V and J ends were trimmed by 0 bases and 1 base, with 6 bases remaining between them. Germline V gives CDR1 SGHVS, CDR2 FNYEAQ. This chain's CDR3 is CASSLAKTNTEAFF. The CDR3 DNA sequence: TGTGCCAGCAGCTTAGCGAAAACGAACACTGAAGCTTTCTTT.

This clonotype was observed a handful of times. This chain links TRBV5-5 with TRBJ1-5; a weak D match, TRBD1 (6 bases). This CDR3 is built from 15 residues. Germline assignment: CDR1 SGHKS and CDR2 YYEKEE (reference sequence). The V and J ends lost 4 bases and 2 bases respectively, with 13 bases between them. CDR3 in amino acids: CASSRSSGGNQPQHF. DNA of the CDR3: TGTGCCAGCAGCCGTAGTTCAGGGGGCAATCAGCCCCAGCATTTT.

This chain uses TRBV6-5 with TRBJ2-1; 9 bases align to TRBD2. V lost 6 bases and J lost 6; bases outside the gene matches: 9. The length of the CDR3 is 15 residues. Germline V CDR1 and CDR2: MNHEY, SVGAGI. The DNA for the CDR3 is TGTGCCAGCAGCACATATAGCGGGGGCGGCAATGAGCAGTTCTTC. This gives the protein CASSTYSGGGNEQFF.

This clonotype was detected a few times. The chain employs TRBV9 and TRBJ2-2; D possibly corresponds to TRBD1 (6 bases). CDR1 SGDLS and CDR2 YYNGEE come from the germline V gene. With 2 bases removed from V and 3 bases from J, the gap between germline ends came to 11 bases. CDR3 length: 15 amino acids. CDR3: CASSVRQAYTGELFF. Here the CDR3 DNA reads TGTGCCAGCAGCGTCCGACAGGCTTACACCGGGGAGCTGTTTTTT.

On this clonotype: Given a much more abundant clone one base away, this may be a read error. The chain links TRBV28 to TRBJ1-1, with TRBD1 matching 9 bases. Germline V gene lookup returns CDR1 MDHEN and CDR2 SYDVKM. The CDR3 runs to 13 residues. V lost 6 bases, J lost 4 bases, and 3 bases stayed unmatched. DNA of the CDR3: TGTGCCAGCAGGTTGACAGGGGGCACTGAAGCTTTCTTT. Its translation is CASRLTGGTEAFF.

There are many counts of this clonotype. This chain uses TRBV29-1 with TRBJ2-3; 14 bases are shared with TRBD2. The germline V gene has CDR1 SQVTM and CDR2 ANQGSEA. The CDR3 sequence is 14 residues long. With V trimmed by 7 bases and J by 6 bases, 6 bases remained unmatched. The CDR3 DNA follows: TGCAGCGCCTCCCGGACTAGCGGGGGGGATACGCAGTATTTT. Translating it yields CSASRTSGGDTQYF.

The chain uses TRBV5-5 and TRBJ2-3, with a tentative D call TRBD1 (6 bases). The V and J ends lost 4 bases and 7 bases respectively, with 16 bases between them. This CDR3 has 14 amino acids. CDR1 and CDR2 from the germline V gene are SGHKS and YYEKEE (reference sequence). CDR3 sequence (DNA): TGTGCCAGCAGCCCCGGACAGAGCAGTTATACGCAGTATTTT. Its protein product is CASSPGQSSYTQYF.

CDR3 sequence (DNA): TGTGCCAGCAGTTTAATCGGATATTACACCTTC. This sequence encodes CASSLIGYYTF. The chain carries TRBV28 and TRBJ1-2; D gene uncertain. Trimming shortened V by 2 bases and J by 11 bases, and 9 bases separated the two germline ends. Germline V CDR1 and CDR2: MDHEN, SYDVKM. The CDR3 loop spans 11 amino acids.

This clonotype was observed many times. This chain joins TRBV7-8 and TRBJ1-1; D is perhaps TRBD1 (6 bases). CDR3 length equals 14 residues. The germline V and J ends were trimmed by 0 bases and 7 bases, with 12 bases remaining between them. From germline, CDR1 is SGHVS and CDR2 FQNEAQ. CDR3 amino acids: CASSLAGGHSEAFF. The CDR3 DNA is TGTGCCAGCAGCTTAGCTGGGGGACACAGTGAAGCTTTCTTT.

V and J are TRBV9 and TRBJ2-7; the match to TRBD2 covers 8 bases. This CDR3 has 15 amino acids. CDR1 and CDR2 (germline): SGDLS, YYNGEE. Trimming took 4 bases from V and 0 from J; bases not matched to a gene: 6. The CDR3 here is CASSPRLAHSYEQYF. The CDR3 DNA sequence: TGTGCCAGCAGCCCACGACTAGCGCACTCCTACGAGCAGTACTTC.

V is TRBV9 and J is TRBJ2-7, with 9 bases matching TRBD2. The V gene end was trimmed by 1 base and the J gene end by 1 base; junction bases not matched to a gene: 6. CDR1 and CDR2 (germline): SGDLS, YYNGEE. CDR3 length: 16 residues. The CDR3 here is CASSVNPTSGSYEQYF. The CDR3 nucleotides read TGTGCCAGCAGCGTAAACCCGACTAGCGGATCCTACGAGCAGTACTTC.

This clonotype has a handful of counts. The CDR3 protein is CASSPGLAESYNEQFF. The CDR3 DNA follows: TGTGCCAGCAGCCCGGGACTAGCGGAATCTTACAATGAGCAGTTCTTC. The chain combines TRBV7-2 with TRBJ2-1; 11 nucleotides align to TRBD2. Germline CDR1 is SGHTA and CDR2 is FQGNSA. This CDR3 has 16 residues. The V and J ends lost 5 bases and 4 bases, in that order; junction bases with no gene match: 7.

This clonotype was counted a few times. The rearrangement uses TRBV24-1 and TRBJ2-1; TRBD1 matches at 8 bases. Germline values: CDR1 KGHDR, CDR2 SFDVKD. With V trimmed by 4 bases and J by 9 bases, 10 bases remained unmatched. The CDR3 consists of 15 residues. The CDR3 DNA follows: TGTGCCACCAGTGACCCCGGGACAGGACGCGCTGAGCAGTTCTTC. As protein: CATSDPGTGRAEQFF.

This clonotype was seen only a few times. V gene TRBV5-1 combines with J gene TRBJ2-5; 7 positions agree with TRBD1. V was clipped by 4 bases and J by 2 bases; unmatched bases: 11. This CDR3 has 16 amino acids. CDR1 and CDR2 (germline): SGHRS, YFSETQ. DNA for the CDR3: TGCGCCAGCAGCACGCTCTTGACAGGGAATCAAGAGACCCAGTACTTC. Amino acid sequence: CASSTLLTGNQETQYF.

The CDR3 region has the DNA TGTGCCAGCAGCGTAGGGGTCTTGAACTATGGCTACACCTTC. Translated, it gives CASSVGVLNYGYTF. V is TRBV9 and J is TRBJ1-2; no clear D gene. Trimming took off 0 bases at V and 2 bases at J, with 8 bases between the two ends. Germline CDR1 and CDR2: SGDLS and YYNGEE. CDR3 length: 14 amino acids.

This clonotype has at least ten counts. J is TRBJ2-1 and V is TRBV15, with D uncertain. Trimming stripped 0 bases from V and 10 bases from J, with 7 bases between. This CDR3 spans 12 amino acids. Germline CDR1 LNHNV, CDR2 YYDKDF (reference sequence). CDR3 in DNA: TGTGCCACCAGCAGAGAGTGGGCAGAGCAGTTCTTC. Translating it yields CATSREWAEQFF.

In the case of this clonotype: A much more abundant neighbour one base away suggests this may be a read error. This sequence joins TRBV5-4 and TRBJ2-7, with 11 nucleotides matching TRBD1. The CDR3 runs to 15 residues. CDR1 and CDR2 (germline): SGHNT, YYREEE (reference sequence). The CDR3 bases are TGTGCCAGCTTCACACGGACAGGGGGCCAGTACGAGCAGTGCTTC. Translating gives CASFTRTGGQYEQCF.

This clonotype occurred a few times. The chain is built from TRBV24-1 and TRBJ2-1; 7 nucleotides match TRBD1. Trimming at V came to 3 bases and at J to 3 bases, leaving 7 bases not matched to a gene. CDR3 size: 16 residues. Germline-derived CDR1 and CDR2 are KGHDR and SFDVKD. This CDR3 is CATSDLQGSNYNEQFF. Here the CDR3 DNA reads TGTGCCACCAGTGATCTACAGGGGTCGAACTACAATGAGCAGTTCTTC.

This clonotype was recorded at least ten times. The chain is built from TRBV9 and TRBJ1-1, with unresolved D. CDR3 length equals 15 residues. V lost 4 bases, J lost 0 bases, and 13 bases lay in between. Germline values: CDR1 SGDLS, CDR2 YYNGEE. CDR3 region: CASSSGPGLNTEAFF. CDR3 coding DNA: TGTGCCAGCAGCTCAGGTCCCGGATTGAACACTGAAGCTTTCTTT.

This chain links TRBV7-8 with TRBJ1-5; D is unresolved. This CDR3 has 15 amino acids. Germline V CDR1 and CDR2: SGHVS, FQNEAQ. Trimming cost V 1 base and J 1 base, with 8 bases left between them. CDR3 in amino acids: CASSLGARSNQPQHF. The CDR3 DNA follows: TGTGCCAGCAGCTTAGGGGCTAGAAGCAATCAGCCCCAGCATTTT.

The chain has TRBV28 and TRBJ2-3, with 8 bases matching TRBD2. Per the germline V gene, CDR1 is MDHEN and CDR2 is SYDVKM. Trimming took 4 bases from V and 0 from J; bases not matched to a gene: 6. The length of the CDR3 is 16 residues. The CDR3 region is CASSSGGPSSTDTQYF. CDR3 coding DNA: TGTGCCAGCAGTTCGGGGGGGCCTTCTAGCACAGATACGCAGTATTTT.

The genes are TRBV9 and TRBJ1-4; the match to TRBD1 covers 8 bases. Germline CDR1 is SGDLS and CDR2 is YYNGEE. CDR3 length: 13 amino acids. With V trimmed by 3 bases and J by 8 bases, 3 bases remained unmatched. CDR3: CASSAGQGEKLFF. The CDR3 DNA sequence: TGTGCCAGCAGCGCCGGACAGGGAGAAAAACTGTTTTTT.

A few counts support this clonotype. The chain links TRBV3-1 to TRBJ2-4, with 7 bases identical to TRBD1. CDR1 and CDR2 (germline): LGHDT, YNNKEL (reference sequence). This CDR3 has 13 amino acids. J lost 12 bases, V lost 4 bases, and 9 bases had no gene match. The CDR3 reads CASSLTTGSSQYF. The DNA of the CDR3 is TGTGCCAGCAGCCTAACGACAGGGTCGTCTCAGTACTTC.